Below are 18 T cell receptor beta chains sequenced from a single sample in a study of CD8 T cells in ankylosing spondylitis. Regarding the study as a whole: Ankylosing spondylitis blood appeared to be characterized by a TCR beta motif of eight highly homologous variants.

TCRdb ran MiXCR on the 5' RACE reads and lists one entry per CDR3 protein. This table has under 150,000 distinct CDR3 sequences, 17% appearing once. The antigens these receptors bind are not known. Material for sequencing was blood, either unsorted or a sorted T cell fraction (not recorded which). The receptors come from a male donor with ankylosing spondylitis.

The rearrangement links TRBV2 to TRBJ2-3, with unresolved D. Germline-derived CDR1 and CDR2 are SNHLY and FYNNEI. CDR3 length equals 12 residues. The V end lost 10 bases, the J end lost 0 bases, and 8 bases lay between the germline ends. CDR3 region: CATLLSTDTQYF. For the CDR3, the DNA is TGTGCCACCCTCTTGAGCACAGATACGCAGTATTTT.

The rearrangement links TRBV27 to TRBJ1-2; D not certain. Trimming took off 7 bases at V and 4 bases at J, with 16 bases between the two ends. The germline gives CDR1 MNHEY, CDR2 SMNVEV (reference sequence). CDR3 length: 14 residues. CDR3 DNA sequence: TGTGCCAGCATGGGGTCGGGATCCGCCTATGGCTACACCTTC. This sequence encodes CASMGSGSAYGYTF.

This clonotype has a handful of counts. The chain is built from TRBV15 and TRBJ2-7; a weak D match, TRBD1 (6 bases). Deletions cut 5 bases from V and 2 bases from J, with 13 bases between. In germline, CDR1 is LNHNV, CDR2 YYDKDF (reference sequence). The CDR3 length is 14 residues. This CDR3 reads CATSPDRTAYEQYF. Written as DNA, the CDR3 is TGTGCCACCAGCCCAGACAGGACGGCCTACGAGCAGTACTTC.

This clonotype was seen a few times. The CDR3 DNA reads TGTGCCAGCAGCTCAACGGCTACAGGGGGCAGGCGCACTGAAGCTTTCTTT. Amino acids: CASSSTATGGRRTEAFF. The V gene is TRBV5-6, the J gene TRBJ1-1, with TRBD1 identical over 9 bases. The V and J ends lost 3 bases and 4 bases, in that order; junction bases with no gene match: 13. This CDR3 is 17 amino acids long. Germline V gives CDR1 SGHDT, CDR2 YYEEEE.

This clonotype was counted a few times. The chain is built from TRBV6-5 and TRBJ2-3, with unresolved D. Germline V CDR1 and CDR2: MNHEY, SVGAGI. V lost 0 bases and J lost 6, with 13 bases in between. The CDR3 runs to 15 residues. CDR3 loop: CASSYSIPPADTQYF. The DNA of the CDR3 is TGTGCCAGCAGTTACTCGATTCCCCCAGCCGATACGCAGTATTTT.

The chain has TRBV5-1 and TRBJ2-1, with 9 positions matching TRBD1. Germline CDR1 and CDR2: SGHRS and YFSETQ. CDR3 length equals 19 residues. The J segment lost 7 bases and the V segment lost 4 bases, leaving 21 bases of the junction unmatched. The CDR3 DNA follows: TGCGCCAGCAGCCTGACCGGCGTCCATATACAGGGGGCTAAAAATGAGCAGTTCTTC. Translating gives CASSLTGVHIQGAKNEQFF.

This clonotype came up many times. V usage is TRBV4-3 and J usage is TRBJ2-7; 7 bases match TRBD2. CDR1 and CDR2 (germline): LGHNA, YSLEER. The CDR3 has 16 residues. After removal of 0 bases from V and 6 bases from J, the junction contained 11 bases not matched to a gene. The CDR3 reads CASSQDYEGRAFEQYF. As DNA, the CDR3 is TGCGCCAGCAGCCAAGATTATGAGGGGAGGGCCTTCGAGCAGTACTTC.

This clonotype was counted a few times. This chain joins TRBV7-6 and TRBJ2-1; possibly TRBD1 for D (6 bases). Trimming pared 5 bases from V and 5 bases from J, leaving 13 bases between. CDR1 and CDR2 (germline): SGHVS, FNYEAQ. The length of the CDR3 is 14 residues. The CDR3 loop reads CASSQQGTHNEQFF. CDR3 sequence (DNA): TGTGCCAGCAGCCAACAGGGTACACACAATGAGCAGTTCTTC.

On this clonotype: No conserved phenylalanine or tryptophan is present at the end of the CDR3, so a read error is the likely explanation. The limits of the CDR3 on the DNA are not certain, so only TCRdb's listed CDR3 is given. The gene calls are TRBV5-4 and TRBJ2-5. The CDR3 has 8 residues if both end residues are counted. CDR1 and CDR2 (germline): SGHNT, YYREEE (reference sequence). The chain's CDR3 is CASRPSSS.

V is TRBV14 and J is TRBJ1-4; D gene unclear. The V and J ends lost 3 bases and 4 bases respectively, with 15 bases between them. The CDR3 runs to 16 residues. Germline lookup yields CDR1 SGHDN and CDR2 FVKESK. The chain's CDR3 is CASSQSRRNGNEKLFF. CDR3 in DNA: TGTGCCAGCAGCCAGTCGCGGAGGAATGGTAATGAAAAACTGTTTTTT.

The CDR3 DNA is TGCGCCAGCAGCCCCCGCGCGGGATTCACAGATACGCAGTATTTT. It translates to CASSPRAGFTDTQYF. The genes are TRBV4-1 and TRBJ2-3; the D gene is possibly TRBD2 (6 bases). CDR3 size: 15 residues. V gave up 4 bases and J gave up 2 bases, with 13 bases separating them. Per germline, CDR1 MGHRA and CDR2 YSYEKL.

This CDR3 reads CSATGIPYEQYF. DNA for the CDR3: TGCAGCGCCACAGGGATTCCCTACGAGCAGTACTTC. The rearrangement links TRBV29-1 to TRBJ2-7, with D tentatively TRBD1 (6 bases). V lost 7 bases and J lost 2, with 12 bases in between. CDR1 is SQVTM and CDR2 is ANQGSEA in the germline V gene. The CDR3 is made up of 12 amino acids.

This clonotype has more than one count but fewer than ten. V usage is TRBV7-2 and J usage is TRBJ2-1, with 13 bases identical to TRBD2. Germline V gives CDR1 SGHTA, CDR2 FQGNSA. CDR3 length: 15 residues. V lost 4 bases, J lost 7 bases, and 4 bases stayed unmatched. CDR3 residues: CASSYGLAGDNEQFF. CDR3 coding DNA: TGTGCCAGCAGCTACGGACTAGCGGGAGATAATGAGCAGTTCTTC.

A few counts support this clonotype. The chain has TRBV5-1 and TRBJ2-1; D gene ambiguous. Germline V gene lookup returns CDR1 SGHRS and CDR2 YFSETQ. The CDR3 runs 14 residues. The V gene lost 4 bases and the J gene lost 4 bases, with 12 bases spanning the gap. CDR3 DNA: TGCGCCAGCAGCCCGTACTTGGGGTACAATGAGCAGTTCTTC. Protein: CASSPYLGYNEQFF.

There are a few counts of this clonotype. The chain links TRBV15 to TRBJ2-7; 8 bases agree with TRBD1. CDR1 is LNHNV and CDR2 is YYDKDF in the germline V gene (reference sequence). The CDR3 extends over 14 amino acids. The V segment lost 2 bases and the J segment 3 bases; nucleotides outside the gene matches: 3. The CDR3 nucleotides are TGTGCCACCAGCAGATCGACAGGGGTCTACGAGCAGTACTTC. Protein product: CATSRSTGVYEQYF.

The sample holds a few counts of this clonotype. The V gene is TRBV4-1, the J gene TRBJ2-1; the match to TRBD2 covers 12 bases. CDR3 length: 16 residues. V shed 8 bases and J 6 bases; nucleotides not matched to a gene: 11. CDR1 and CDR2 (germline): MGHRA, YSYEKL. The CDR3 region has the DNA TGCGCCAGCCGCACCCTAGCGGGAGGGCCGGGCAATGAGCAGTTCTTC. Translating gives CASRTLAGGPGNEQFF.

To note about this clonotype: The junction differs from germline at one of its ends, possibly a read error. The chain uses TRBV5-6 and TRBJ2-7, with D perhaps matching TRBD2 (6 bases). This CDR3 spans 13 amino acids. Germline V gene lookup returns CDR1 SGHDT and CDR2 YYEEEE. CDR3 in amino acids: CASGPGVIYGQYF. The CDR3 coding sequence is TGTGCCAGCGGCCCGGGGGTCATCTACGGGCAGTACTTC.

The chain joins TRBV24-1 to TRBJ2-2, with a tentative D call TRBD2 (6 bases). The V end lost 2 bases, the J end lost 1 base, and 7 bases lay between the germline ends. The CDR3 covers 15 residues. Germline V gene sequence: CDR1 KGHDR, CDR2 SFDVKD. The CDR3 sequence: CATSDSGGNTGELFF. Here the CDR3 DNA reads TGTGCCACCAGTGATTCCGGGGGGAACACCGGGGAGCTGTTTTTT.